This T cell receptor (beta chain) comes out of a study of T cell changes during pregnancy in multiple sclerosis. Trimming removed 0 bases at V and 8 bases at J, with 7 bases between. Germline V gene lookup returns CDR1 GTSNPN and CDR2 SVGIG (reference sequence). This CDR3 has 11 amino acids. Assay: immunoSEQ multiplex PCR; the TCRdb copy retains only in-frame clones and omits some. The sample has around 61,000 clones, just under 90% seen once; the top ten hold roughly 0.89%. J is TRBJ1-1 and V is TRBV30; D unresolved. The TCR was taken from a female donor in good health, enrolled as a control in a pregnancy study. This sample comprised peripheral blood, obtained in the first trimester of pregnancy. The CDR3 DNA reads TGTGCCTGGAGTGTACTGAAAGAAGCTTTCTTT. Protein sequence: CAWSVLKEAFF.